The 8 T cell receptor beta chains below all came from one sample that was sequenced in a study of T cells in severe cutaneous drug reactions. The iRepertoire multiplex PCR system with TCR subtype-specific primers built both bulk and single-cell libraries. TCRdb re-called the multiplex PCR reads; every CDR3 protein appears as one record, without DNA. This table holds just over 20,000 distinct CDR3 sequences. Carbamazepine had induced Stevens-Johnson syndrome or toxic epidermal necrolysis in the sequenced donors. What was sequenced was PBMCs. These receptors were taken from a human donor with toxic epidermal necrolysis, a severe cutaneous drug reaction.

The rearrangement uses TRBV28 and TRBJ2-6. Looked up from germline, CDR1 is MDHEN and CDR2 is SYDVKM. CDR3 length: 11 residues. The CDR3 loop is CASTGANVLTF. Full variable domain (missing parts from reference TRBV28 and TRBJ2-6): DVKVTQSSRYLVKRTGEKVFLECVQDMDHENMFWYRQDPGLGLRLIYFSYDVKMKEKGDIPEGYSVSREKKERFSLILESASTNQTSMYLCASTGANVLTFGAGSRLTVL.

This chain connects TRBV4-3 to TRBJ1-1; the TCRdb call, TRBD1, lacks DNA for checking. The germline V gene has CDR1 LGHNA and CDR2 YSLEER. The CDR3 has 15 amino acids. The CDR3: CASSQDRGTRTEAFF.

V gene TRBV28 combines with J gene TRBJ2-3; with no DNA, the TCRdb D assignment of TRBD2 cannot be verified. CDR1 is MDHEN, CDR2 SYDVKM, per germline. CDR3 length: 18 residues. This CDR3 reads CASSLWAGTSPDTDTQYF.

V gene TRBV4-1 combines with J gene TRBJ2-2; the TCRdb D gene call, TRBD1, has no DNA to confirm it. The CDR3 is 16 amino acids. The germline V gene has CDR1 MGHRA and CDR2 YSYEKL. CDR3 region: CASSLDRRANTGELFF.

The V call is TRBV29-1, the J call TRBJ2-1. This CDR3 comprises 13 residues. The germline V gene encodes CDR1 SQVTM and CDR2 ANQGSEA. CDR3 sequence: CSVVSTYYNEQFF.

The genes are TRBV5-1 and TRBJ2-7. Germline V lookup: CDR1 SGHRS, CDR2 YFSETQ. The length of the CDR3 is 13 residues. The CDR3 sequence is CASSSGPTYEQYF.

The V and J genes are TRBV6-1 and TRBJ2-7. Germline V gene sequence: CDR1 MNHNS, CDR2 SASEGT. The CDR3 loop spans 13 amino acids. CDR3 region: CASSESWSYEQYF.

The chain uses TRBV7-8 and TRBJ2-5. The CDR3 consists of 14 residues. Germline V gene lookup returns CDR1 SGHVS and CDR2 FQNEAQ. CDR3 in amino acids: CASSRSGIGETQYF.